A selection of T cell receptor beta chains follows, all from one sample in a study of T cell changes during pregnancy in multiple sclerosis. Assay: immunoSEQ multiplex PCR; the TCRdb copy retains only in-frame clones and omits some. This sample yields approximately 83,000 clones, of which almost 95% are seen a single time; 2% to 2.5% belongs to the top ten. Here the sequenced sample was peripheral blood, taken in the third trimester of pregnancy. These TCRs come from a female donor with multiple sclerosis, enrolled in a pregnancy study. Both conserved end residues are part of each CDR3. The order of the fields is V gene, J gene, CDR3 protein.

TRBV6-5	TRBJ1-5	CASSLAAGDQPQHF
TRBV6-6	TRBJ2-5	CASSPRDGETQYF
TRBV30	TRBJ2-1	CSYMGGRSYNEQFF
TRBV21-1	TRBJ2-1	CASIPSLGGPTYNEQFF
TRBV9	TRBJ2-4	CASSAGGEALLAKNIQYF
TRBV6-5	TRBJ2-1	CASSYEGVAWDNEQFF
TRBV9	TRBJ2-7	CASSVGASGVQIEQYF
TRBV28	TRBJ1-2	CASSTPGYGYTF
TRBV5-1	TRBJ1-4	CASTPGTGVEKLFF
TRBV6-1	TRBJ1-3	CASRGRGSGNTIYF
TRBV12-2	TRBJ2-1	CASRPRAGGTYNEQFF
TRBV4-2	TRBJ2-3	CASSQEGGTDTQYF
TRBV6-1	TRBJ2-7	CASSRTGRMYEQYF
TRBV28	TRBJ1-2	CASREQLYGYTF
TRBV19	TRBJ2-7	CASRPRTGLREQYF
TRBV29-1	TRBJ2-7	CSVEDTFYEQYF
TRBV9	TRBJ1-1	CASSVALGLNTEAFF
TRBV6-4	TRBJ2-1	CASSGLRGGEQFF
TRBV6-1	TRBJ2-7	CASSEEGTGVYEQYF
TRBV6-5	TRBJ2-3	CASSSPLKRTDTQYF
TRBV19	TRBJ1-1	CASSQGMNTEAFF
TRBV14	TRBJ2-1	CASRQWTGPSSYNEQFF
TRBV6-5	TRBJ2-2	CASSQLRNTGELFF
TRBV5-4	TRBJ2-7	CASSLRLAGRGTEQYF
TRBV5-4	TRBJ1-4	CASSWPRQAATNEKLFF
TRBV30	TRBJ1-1	CAWNLQGVGSERNTEAFF
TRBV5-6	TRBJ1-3	CASSQVNRGGTGNTIYF
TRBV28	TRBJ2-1	CASSLGLAGVVGPYNEQFF